Below are 28 T cell receptor beta chains sequenced from a single sample in a study of cytotoxic CD8 clonotypes in ibrutinib-treated CLL. Some clones are missing from TCRdb's copy, which holds only in-frame ones; the method was immunoSEQ multiplex PCR. The sample lists some 100,000 clones, approximately 58% occurring once. The sample here was PBMCs, taken after 24 months of ibrutinib treatment. Receptors originate from a human donor with chronic lymphocytic leukemia.

J is TRBJ1-1 and V is TRBV7-3, with a weak D call TRBD1 (6 bases). Germline assignment: CDR1 SGHTA and CDR2 FQGTGA. V lost 4 bases to trimming and J lost 0 bases, with 9 bases between them. This CDR3 has 14 amino acids. The CDR3 sequence is CASSSRGLNTEAFF. CDR3 in DNA: TGTGCCAGCAGCTCGCGGGGGCTGAACACTGAAGCTTTCTTT.

The genes are TRBV13 and TRBJ2-5; a weak D match, TRBD1 (5 bases). CDR3 length: 12 amino acids. V was cut by 6 bases and J by 5 bases, with 10 bases left in between. Germline V gene lookup returns CDR1 PRHDT and CDR2 FYEKMQ (reference sequence). CDR3 protein: CASSQGVETQYF. DNA of the CDR3: TGTGCCAGCAGTCAAGGGGTGGAGACCCAGTACTTC.

The rearrangement joins TRBV7-3 to TRBJ1-1; D not resolved. This CDR3 contains 13 residues. The germline V and J ends were trimmed by 5 bases and 3 bases, with 10 bases remaining between them. Per the germline V gene, CDR1 is SGHTA and CDR2 is FQGTGA. CDR3 protein: CASSVSRDTEAFF. CDR3 DNA sequence: TGTGCCAGCAGCGTCTCCCGGGACACTGAAGCTTTCTTT.

This clone was seen a handful of times. V is TRBV28 and J is TRBJ1-5, with D possibly matching TRBD1 (5 bases). Trimming pared 10 bases from V and 3 bases from J, leaving 10 bases between. The length of the CDR3 is 12 residues. Germline values: CDR1 MDHEN, CDR2 SYDVKM. Here the CDR3 DNA reads TGTGCCATCCAGGGTTCCAATCAGCCCCAGCATTTT. Amino acid sequence: CAIQGSNQPQHF.

The V call is TRBV5-1, the J call TRBJ2-3, with TRBD2 matching 11 bases. There are 15 residues in the CDR3. Looked up from germline, CDR1 is SGHRS and CDR2 is YFSETQ. The V and J ends lost 7 bases and 6 bases, in that order; junction bases with no gene match: 10. CDR3 region: CASVPIAGGLDTQYF. CDR3 nucleotide sequence: TGCGCCAGCGTACCCATAGCGGGGGGGCTTGATACGCAGTATTTT.

The rearrangement joins TRBV29-1 to TRBJ1-1; a weak D match, TRBD1 (5 bases). The V gene lost 8 bases and the J gene lost 2 bases, with 15 bases spanning the gap. CDR1 is SQVTM and CDR2 is ANQGSEA in the germline V gene. The CDR3 is made up of 13 amino acids. The CDR3 DNA reads TGCAGCTCAAGCGGGGCCAGCAACACTGAAGCTTTCTTT. Protein sequence: CSSSGASNTEAFF.

The chain couples TRBV5-1 to TRBJ1-1; TRBD1 is a possible D gene (5 bases). V lost 4 bases and J lost 1, with 5 bases in between. Per germline, CDR1 SGHRS and CDR2 YFSETQ. The CDR3 sequence is 12 residues long. The CDR3 bases are TGCGCCAGCAGCAGGGGGAACACTGAAGCTTTCTTT. This gives the protein CASSRGNTEAFF.

V and J are TRBV7-2 and TRBJ2-7; 9 bases fit TRBD1. CDR3 size: 14 residues. Per the germline V gene, CDR1 is SGHTA and CDR2 is FQGNSA. Trimming cost V 8 bases and J 6 bases; bases outside gene matches: 11. The CDR3 DNA is TGTGCCAGCCGCCCGAGCCGGGACAGGGCCGAGCAGTACTTC. Translated, it gives CASRPSRDRAEQYF.

The sample holds one count of this clone. V usage is TRBV5-6 and J usage is TRBJ2-7, with D possibly matching TRBD1 (5 bases). Germline V gene data show CDR1 as SGHDT and CDR2 as YYEEEE. The CDR3 contains 14 residues. V was clipped by 3 bases and J by 0 bases, with 10 bases between them. CDR3 bases: TGTGCCAGCAGCTCCCAGGGTTTCTCCTACGAGCAGTACTTC. This gives the protein CASSSQGFSYEQYF.

This clone has only one observation. This chain uses TRBV15 with TRBJ2-5; D is possibly TRBD1 or TRBD2 (6 bases each). CDR3 length: 17 amino acids. The V gene lost 0 bases and the J gene lost 5 bases, with 19 bases spanning the gap. Germline values: CDR1 LNHNV, CDR2 YYDKDF (reference sequence). The CDR3 nucleotides read TGTGCCACCAGCAGAGATCCGTCCTTGGGGGGCGGGGAGACCCAGTACTTC. Translation gives CATSRDPSLGGGETQYF.

This clone was detected only a few times. CDR3 sequence reads: CASSQSDREETQYF. CDR3 bases: TGCGCCAGCAGCCAATCGGACAGAGAAGAGACCCAGTACTTC. The gene calls are TRBV4-1 and TRBJ2-5; the D gene is possibly TRBD1 (6 bases). The CDR3 consists of 14 residues. The V end lost 2 bases, the J end lost 3 bases, and 10 bases lay between the germline ends. Germline lookup yields CDR1 MGHRA and CDR2 YSYEKL.

This chain uses TRBV7-2 with TRBJ2-1; 10 positions match TRBD2. Germline V gene data show CDR1 as SGHTA and CDR2 as FQGNSA. The CDR3 is 16 residues long. The ends lost 1 base at V and 10 bases at J; junction bases unmatched: 10. CDR3 residues: CASSLGRAGGMVEQFF. The CDR3 DNA reads as TGTGCCAGCAGCTTAGGTCGAGCGGGGGGGATGGTGGAGCAGTTCTTC.

This clone has a handful of counts. This sequence joins TRBV29-1 and TRBJ2-2; D is unresolved. Per germline, CDR1 SQVTM and CDR2 ANQGSEA. There are 13 residues in the CDR3. V was clipped by 2 bases and J by 7 bases, with 11 bases between them. The chain's CDR3 is CSVEPNGGGELFF. The CDR3 DNA reads TGCAGCGTTGAACCCAATGGCGGCGGGGAGCTGTTTTTT.

The chain has TRBV5-6 and TRBJ1-5, with a tentative D call TRBD1 (6 bases). V dropped 4 bases and J dropped 3 bases, with 14 bases sitting between them. Per germline, CDR1 SGHDT and CDR2 YYEEEE. The CDR3 is 15 amino acids. In DNA form, the CDR3 reads TGTGCCAGCAGCACTCGACAGGTCCCCAATCAGCCCCAGCATTTT. Translation gives CASSTRQVPNQPQHF.

This clone was observed a few times. This rearrangement joins TRBV10-2 to TRBJ1-1; D gene uncertain. CDR1 and CDR2 from the germline V gene are WSHSY and SAAADI. Trimming cost V 5 bases and J 0 bases, with 10 bases left between them. CDR3 length: 14 amino acids. The DNA of the CDR3 is TGCGCCAGCAGTTCGGTCAGTTTGAACACTGAAGCTTTCTTT. Translating it yields CASSSVSLNTEAFF.

The V call is TRBV7-8, the J call TRBJ2-2; 11 nucleotides align to TRBD2. This CDR3 is built from 17 residues. The V gene's germline CDR1 is SGHVS and CDR2 FQNEAQ. The J segment lost 2 bases and the V segment lost 5 bases, leaving 7 bases of the junction unmatched. The DNA for the CDR3 is TGTGCCAGCAGCCGAGGACTAGCGGGTTATAACACCGGGGAGCTGTTTTTT. Its protein is CASSRGLAGYNTGELFF. Filled out from reference TRBV7-8 and TRBJ2-2, the complete variable domain reads GAGVSQSPRYKVAKRGQDVALRCDPISGHVSLFWYQQALGQGPEFLTYFQNEAQLDKSGLPSDRFFAERPEGSVSTLKIQRTQQEDSAVYLCASSRGLAGYNTGELFFGEGSRLTVL.

The chain employs TRBV6-5 and TRBJ1-1, with TRBD1 matching over 7 bases. The germline V gene has CDR1 MNHEY and CDR2 SVGAGI. Trimming removed 6 bases from V and 8 bases from J; junction bases left unmatched: 6. The CDR3 is 12 residues long. CDR3 DNA sequence: TGTGCCAGCAGATCGACAGGGCCAGAAGCTTTCTTT. This encodes CASRSTGPEAFF.

This clone was counted only a few times. V usage is TRBV12-2 and J usage is TRBJ2-1; no check of the table's D call, TRBD1, against the DNA was made. TRBV12-2 is assigned pseudogene status. The CDR3 totals 18 residues. CDR3 residues: CASRLGGQLPSSYNEQFF. As DNA, the CDR3 is TGTGCAAGTCGCTTAGGGGGGCAACTACCTAGCTCCTACAATGAGCAGTTCTTC.

The gene calls are TRBV7-6 and TRBJ2-3; a weak D match, TRBD2 (5 bases). CDR3 length equals 13 residues. V lost 4 bases and J lost 2, with 7 bases in between. Per germline, CDR1 SGHVS and CDR2 FNYEAQ. CDR3 in DNA: TGTGCCAGCAGCTCCCGGGACACAGATACGCAGTATTTT. Encoded protein: CASSSRDTDTQYF.

This chain links TRBV10-3 with TRBJ1-1, with D unresolved. Germline CDR1 reads ENHRY; CDR2 reads SYGVKD. V was shortened by 2 bases and J by 3 bases, with 7 bases between the two germline ends. This CDR3 spans 13 amino acids. The CDR3 loop is CAISENSDTEAFF. The CDR3 DNA sequence: TGTGCCATCAGTGAGAATTCGGACACTGAAGCTTTCTTT.

The CDR3 region is CASSTDRAGTEAFF. The CDR3 DNA reads TGTGCCAGCAGTACGGACAGGGCGGGCACTGAAGCTTTCTTT. The genes are TRBV7-9 and TRBJ1-1; 8 bases fit TRBD1. This CDR3 region has 14 residues. The J segment lost 4 bases and the V segment lost 6 bases, leaving 7 bases of the junction unmatched. From germline, CDR1 is SEHNR and CDR2 FQNEAQ (reference sequence).

CDR3 DNA: TGTGCCACCAGGACAGGGGCAATGAACACTGAAGCTTTCTTT. It is translated as CATRTGAMNTEAFF. This sequence joins TRBV6-1 and TRBJ1-1; 9 bases line up with TRBD1. The CDR3 runs to 14 residues. V lost 10 bases, J lost 0 bases, and 6 bases stayed unmatched. CDR1 and CDR2 (germline): MNHNS, SASEGT.

This sequence joins TRBV29-1 and TRBJ2-5; TRBD1 matches 9 bases. Germline V lookup: CDR1 SQVTM, CDR2 ANQGSEA. J lost 4 bases, V lost 7 bases, and 7 bases had no gene match. This CDR3 has 13 amino acids. CDR3 residues: CSDTQGAGETQYF. For the CDR3, the DNA is TGCAGCGACACACAGGGGGCCGGAGAGACCCAGTACTTC.

This rearrangement joins TRBV5-6 to TRBJ2-5; no clear D gene. The CDR3 is 18 amino acids. Germline lookup yields CDR1 SGHDT and CDR2 YYEEEE. With 4 bases removed from V and 3 bases from J, the gap between germline ends came to 25 bases. The CDR3 sequence: CASSPGIWQRLGKETQYF. CDR3 nucleotide sequence: TGTGCCAGCAGCCCTGGGATTTGGCAGAGGCTAGGAAAAGAGACCCAGTACTTC.

J is TRBJ1-2 and V is TRBV7-9; D gene ambiguous. This CDR3 has 14 amino acids. The germline V gene encodes CDR1 SEHNR and CDR2 FQNEAQ (reference sequence). The V and J ends lost 5 bases and 1 base respectively, with 11 bases between them. The CDR3 DNA reads TGTGCCAGCAGCCTAACCTCGGATAACTATGGCTACACCTTC. As protein: CASSLTSDNYGYTF. Complete variable domain (other parts from reference TRBV7-9 and TRBJ1-2): DTGVSQNPRHKITKRGQNVTFRCDPISEHNRLYWYRQTLGQGPEFLTYFQNEAQLEKSRLLSDRFSAERPKGSFSTLEIQRTEQGDSAMYLCASSLTSDNYGYTFGSGTRLTVV.

This rearrangement joins TRBV14 to TRBJ2-2; D possibly matches TRBD1 or TRBD2 (5 bases each). CDR1 SGHDN and CDR2 FVKESK come from the germline V gene. V lost 6 bases to trimming and J lost 6 bases, with 11 bases between them. CDR3 length: 13 amino acids. DNA for the CDR3: TGTGCCAGCAGGCAAAGGGGACCCGGGGAGCTGTTTTTT. Translation gives CASRQRGPGELFF. The full variable domain, completed using reference TRBV14 and TRBJ2-2, is EAGVTQFPSHSVIEKGQTVTLRCDPISGHDNLYWYRRVMGKEIKFLLHFVKESKQDESGMPNNRFLAERTGGTYSTLKVQPAELEDSGVYFCASRQRGPGELFFGEGSRLTVL.

The chain combines TRBV29-1 with TRBJ1-4; D may be TRBD1 (5 bases). There are 12 residues in the CDR3. V was pared by 7 bases and J by 11 bases, with 17 bases between. The V gene's germline CDR1 is SQVTM and CDR2 ANQGSEA. As DNA, the CDR3 is TGCAGCGCCCACGGGCAGGGCAAGAAACTGTTTTTT. Protein product: CSAHGQGKKLFF. The variable domain in full, completed from reference TRBV29-1 and TRBJ1-4, reads SAVISQKPSRDICQRGTSLTIQCQVDSQVTMMFWYRQQPGQSLTLIATANQGSEATYESGFVIDKFPISRPNLTFSTLTVSNMSPEDSSIYLCSAHGQGKKLFFGSGTQLSVL.

This clone was observed a handful of times. The chain has TRBV30 and TRBJ1-1; D remains unclear. CDR3 length equals 11 residues. Trimming removed 2 bases at V and 1 base at J, with 2 bases between. The germline V gene encodes CDR1 GTSNPN and CDR2 SVGIG (reference sequence). The CDR3 is CAWSRNTEAFF. CDR3 in DNA: TGTGCCTGGAGTCGGAACACTGAAGCTTTCTTT.